This T cell receptor (beta chain) was recorded in a study of shared clonotypes between healthy human individuals. V was clipped by 3 bases and J by 4 bases; unmatched bases: 6. The CDR3 sequence is 15 residues long. CDR1 and CDR2 (germline): SGHRS, YFSETQ. The assay was immunoSEQ multiplex PCR, and TCRdb's table has in-frame clones only and misses some. The sample lists 1.6 million or so clones; approximately 98.5% were seen once. General study points: Clonotypes not shared had lower generation probabilities than those common to all four donors. Specimens sampled were limited to blood, with tissue repertoires likely differing.

CD4+ cells yielded CD45RA+ naive and CD45RA-negative memory subsets. Remarks on this clone: Its antigen is as yet unknown.

The sequence derives from a man aged 25 to 45 in good health. The chain is built from TRBV5-1 and TRBJ2-3; 9 bases are shared with TRBD1. The sample taken for sequencing was naive CD4+ T cells sorted from blood. Subset meaning: CD45RA+ positively selected. The CDR3 region has the DNA TGCGCCAGCAGCTCCCGGGACAGGGTCGCAGATACGCAGTATTTT. Protein product: CASSSRDRVADTQYF.